Listed below are T cell receptor beta chains from one sample, sequenced in a study of CXCR3-negative and CXCR3-positive naive CD8 T cells. TCRdb re-called the 5' RACE reads and shows each CDR3 protein once, DNA omitted. The sample data list about 40,000 distinct CDR3 sequences. The sample was memory CD8+ T cells from blood. The receptors stem from a human donor in good health. Some clones in this sample may be carry-over from other donors' samples. CDR3s include the opening cysteine and the closing phenylalanine or tryptophan. Clone size is given for some rows only: seen once, a few or many times, or a class if the clone is expanded.

>17|TRBJ2-2|TRBV9|NA
CASSVIGHRPQNGELFF
>16|TRBJ2-1|TRBV7-8|NA
CASSLARGMGRNEQFF
>14|TRBJ1-4|TRBV29-1|NA
CSVVMGATNEKLFF
>14|TRBJ1-1|TRBV29-1|NA
CSVFNTGGNTEAFF
>13|TRBJ2-1|TRBV7-9|NA
CASRMTPDHEQFF
>15|TRBJ2-2|TRBV6-2/TRBV6-3|NA
CASSPADKTTGELFF
>16|TRBJ2-7|TRBV12-3/TRBV12-4|NA
CASSLSSGTFSYEQYF
>12|TRBJ2-7|TRBV29-1|NA
CSVVGSGNEQYF
>16|TRBJ2-7|TRBV21-1|NA
CASSKAGGTQPYEQYF
>12|TRBJ1-1|TRBV29-1|NA
CSVPPRGSEAFF
>14|TRBJ2-2|TRBV3-1|NA
CASSQAYRDGELFF
>13|TRBJ2-7|TRBV20-1|NA
CSARGDRDYEQYF
>19|TRBJ1-4|TRBV4-1|NA
CASSQLRTGPVGDNEKLFF
>13|TRBJ1-5|TRBV29-1|NA
CSVETGGSQPQHF
>14|TRBJ2-7|TRBV7-3|NA
CASSLWGMLGEQYF
>15|TRBJ1-5|TRBV20-1|NA
CSATGAPRSKQPQHF
>18|TRBJ2-7|TRBV7-2|NA
CASSPLRGKGQVPYEQYF
>16|TRBJ2-2|TRBV6-5|NA
CASSYSGLGGSGELFF
>15|TRBJ2-5|TRBV12-3/TRBV12-4|NA
CASSPVAGDYETQYF
>14|TRBJ1-2|TRBV20-1|NA
CSARPTRGIDGYTF
>15|TRBJ2-1|TRBV29-1|NA
CSETGTSGGESEQFF
>19|TRBJ2-7|TRBV29-1|NA
CSVVNPGTEQPLAIYEQYF
>15|TRBJ2-7|TRBV7-6|NA
CASSSGQGAYYEQYF
>14|TRBJ2-2|TRBV7-9|NA
CASNQKLGTGELFF
>17|TRBJ2-3|TRBV6-5|NA
CASSYSILQGSGDTQYF
>15|TRBJ2-1|TRBV7-2|medium-sized
CASSNLGYIYNEQFF
>15|TRBJ2-2|TRBV7-9|NA
CASSLVQPNTGELFF
>17|TRBJ2-1|TRBV9|NA
CASSGNRDRFMDNEQFF